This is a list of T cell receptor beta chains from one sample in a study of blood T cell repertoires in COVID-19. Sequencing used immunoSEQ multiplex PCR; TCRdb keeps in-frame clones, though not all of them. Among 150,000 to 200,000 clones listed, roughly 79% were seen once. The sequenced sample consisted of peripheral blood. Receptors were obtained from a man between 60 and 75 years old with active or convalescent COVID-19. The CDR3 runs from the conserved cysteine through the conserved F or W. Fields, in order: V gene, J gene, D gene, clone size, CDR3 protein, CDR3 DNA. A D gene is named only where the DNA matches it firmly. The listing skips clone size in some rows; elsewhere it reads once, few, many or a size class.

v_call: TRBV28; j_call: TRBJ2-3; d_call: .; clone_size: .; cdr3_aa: CASSLFTDTQYF; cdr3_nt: TGTGCCAGCAGTCTCTTCACAGATACGCAGTATTTT
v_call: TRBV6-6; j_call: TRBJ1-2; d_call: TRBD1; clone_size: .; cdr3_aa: CASSPLMDRPNYGYTF; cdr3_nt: TGTGCCAGCAGTCCATTAATGGACAGGCCGAACTATGGCTACACCTTC
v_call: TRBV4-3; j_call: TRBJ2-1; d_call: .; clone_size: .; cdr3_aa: CASSQAALSSYNEQFF; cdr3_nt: TGCGCCAGCAGCCAAGCCGCATTGAGCTCCTACAATGAGCAGTTCTTC
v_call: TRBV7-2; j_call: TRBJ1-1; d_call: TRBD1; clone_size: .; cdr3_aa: CASLRQGNTEAFF; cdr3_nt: TGTGCCAGTCTACGACAGGGGAACACTGAAGCTTTCTTT
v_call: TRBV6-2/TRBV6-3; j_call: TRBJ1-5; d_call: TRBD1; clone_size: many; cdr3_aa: CASSYSGTGGFNQPQHF; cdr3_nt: TGTGCCAGCAGTTACTCTGGGACAGGGGGCTTCAATCAGCCCCAGCATTTT
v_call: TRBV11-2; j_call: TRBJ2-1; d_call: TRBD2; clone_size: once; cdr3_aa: CASSLDLPGTSGGGHEQFF; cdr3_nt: TGTGCCAGCAGCTTAGATCTCCCCGGGACTAGCGGAGGGGGCCATGAGCAGTTCTTC
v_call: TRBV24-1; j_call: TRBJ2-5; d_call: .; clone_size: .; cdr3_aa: CATSQGRGETQYF; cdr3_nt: TGTGCCACCAGTCAGGGCAGGGGAGAGACCCAGTACTTC
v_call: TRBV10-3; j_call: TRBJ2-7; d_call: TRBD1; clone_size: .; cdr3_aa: CAIMRTGPSSEQYF; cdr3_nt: TGTGCCATCATGCGGACAGGGCCCTCTTCCGAGCAGTACTTC
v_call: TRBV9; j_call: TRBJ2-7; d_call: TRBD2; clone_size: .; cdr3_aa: CASSELAGEAYEQYF; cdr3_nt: TGTGCCAGCAGCGAACTAGCGGGAGAGGCCTACGAGCAGTACTTC
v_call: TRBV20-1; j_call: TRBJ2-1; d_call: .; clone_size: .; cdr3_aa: CSALTSSKQFF; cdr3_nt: TGCAGTGCTTTAACTAGTTCGAAGCAGTTCTTC
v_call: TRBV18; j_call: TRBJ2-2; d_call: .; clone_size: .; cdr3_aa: CASSPPGITGELFF; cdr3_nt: TGTGCCAGCTCACCACCCGGTATCACCGGGGAGCTGTTTTTT
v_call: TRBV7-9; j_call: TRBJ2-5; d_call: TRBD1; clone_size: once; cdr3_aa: CASSTGQAAGTQYF; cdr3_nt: TGTGCCAGCAGCACCGGACAGGCGGCAGGGACCCAGTACTTC
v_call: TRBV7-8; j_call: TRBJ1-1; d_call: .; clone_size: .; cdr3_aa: CASGRGTEAFF; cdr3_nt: TGTGCCAGCGGGAGGGGCACTGAAGCTTTCTTT
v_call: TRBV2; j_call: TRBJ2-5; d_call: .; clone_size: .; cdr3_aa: CASSVGTSEYF; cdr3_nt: TGTGCCAGCAGTGTGGGGACTTCCGAGTACTTC
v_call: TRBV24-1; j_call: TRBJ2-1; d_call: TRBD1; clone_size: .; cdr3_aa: CATSDPGTGYNEQFF; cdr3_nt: TGTGCCACCAGTGATCCCGGGACAGGCTACAATGAGCAGTTCTTC
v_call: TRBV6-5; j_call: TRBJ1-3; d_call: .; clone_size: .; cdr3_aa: CASSPLTASGNTIYF; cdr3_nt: TGTGCCAGCAGCCCACTGACAGCCTCTGGAAACACCATATATTTT
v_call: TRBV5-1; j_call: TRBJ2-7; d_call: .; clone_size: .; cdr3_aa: CASSTGTTGTEQYF; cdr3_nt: TGCGCCAGCTCGACCGGGACAACGGGGACCGAGCAGTACTTC
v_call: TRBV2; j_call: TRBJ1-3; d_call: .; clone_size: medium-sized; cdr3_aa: CASSVGGSGGNTIYF; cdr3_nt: TGTGCCAGCAGTGTCGGGGGATCGGGAGGAAACACCATATATTTT
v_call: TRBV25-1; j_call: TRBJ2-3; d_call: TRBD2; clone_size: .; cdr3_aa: CASSEPHGGGSPPDTQYF; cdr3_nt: TGTGCCAGCAGTGAACCCCACGGGGGGGGATCCCCGCCAGATACGCAGTATTTT
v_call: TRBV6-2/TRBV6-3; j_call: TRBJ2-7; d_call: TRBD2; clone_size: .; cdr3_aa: CASSYRTSGYHLTYEQYF; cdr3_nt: TGTGCCAGCAGTTATAGGACTAGCGGCTACCATTTAACCTACGAGCAGTACTTC
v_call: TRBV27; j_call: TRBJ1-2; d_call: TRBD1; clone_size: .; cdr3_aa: CASSPRDRGGGYTF; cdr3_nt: TGTGCCAGCAGTCCGCGGGACAGGGGAGGAGGCTACACCTTC
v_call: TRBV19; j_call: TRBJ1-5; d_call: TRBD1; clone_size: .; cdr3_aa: CASSKQGASNQPQHF; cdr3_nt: TGTGCCAGTAGTAAACAGGGGGCGAGCAATCAGCCCCAGCATTTT
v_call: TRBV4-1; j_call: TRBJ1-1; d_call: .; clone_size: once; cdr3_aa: CASSPSGLGTEAFF; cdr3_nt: TGCGCCAGCAGCCCATCAGGGTTGGGGACTGAAGCTTTCTTT
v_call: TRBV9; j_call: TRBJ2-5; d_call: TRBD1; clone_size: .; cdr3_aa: CASSVGRTGGRETQYF; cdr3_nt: TGTGCCAGCAGCGTAGGTAGGACAGGGGGGCGGGAGACCCAGTACTTC
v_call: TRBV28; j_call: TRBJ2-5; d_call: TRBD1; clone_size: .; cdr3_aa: CASSEGTAKETQYF; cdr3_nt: TGTGCCAGCAGTGAAGGGACAGCTAAAGAGACCCAGTACTTC
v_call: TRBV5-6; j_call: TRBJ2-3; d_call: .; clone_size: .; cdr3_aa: CASSRSAGGSDTQYF; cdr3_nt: TGTGCCAGCAGCCGCTCGGCCGGAGGGTCAGATACGCAGTATTTT
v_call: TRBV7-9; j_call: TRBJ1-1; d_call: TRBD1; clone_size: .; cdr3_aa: CASSLVGQGAPKAFF; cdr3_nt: TGTGCCAGCAGCTTAGTGGGACAGGGGGCCCCTAAAGCTTTCTTT
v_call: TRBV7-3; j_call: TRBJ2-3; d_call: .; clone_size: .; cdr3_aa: CASSSGAGLTDTQYF; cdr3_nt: TGTGCCAGCAGCTCTGGGGCGGGACTCACAGATACGCAGTATTTT
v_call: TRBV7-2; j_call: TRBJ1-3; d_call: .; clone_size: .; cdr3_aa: CASSLARGSGNTIYF; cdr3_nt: TGTGCCAGCAGCTTAGCCAGGGGCTCTGGAAACACCATATATTTT